The 12 T cell receptor beta chains reported below all come from one sample, sequenced in a study of blood T cell repertoires in COVID-19. TCRdb keeps only in-frame clones here, not all; method: immunoSEQ multiplex PCR. The sample lists 190,000 or so clones; 85% to 90% were seen once. The sequenced material came from peripheral blood. These receptors were collected from a man in his fifties or sixties with acute or convalescent COVID-19.

The chain employs TRBV6-6 and TRBJ1-4, with a possible D match to TRBD1 (5 bases). V lost 2 bases to trimming and J lost 7 bases, with 11 bases between them. The germline V gene has CDR1 MNHNY and CDR2 SVGAGI (reference sequence). The CDR3 extends over 14 amino acids. The CDR3 is CASSYRQFGEKLFF. The CDR3 region has the DNA TGTGCCAGCAGTTACCGACAGTTCGGTGAAAAACTGTTTTTT.

The gene calls are TRBV14 and TRBJ1-4; D is possibly TRBD1 (6 bases). The germline V gene encodes CDR1 SGHDN and CDR2 FVKESK. Trimming cost V 0 bases and J 8 bases, with 13 bases left between them. The CDR3 is made up of 15 amino acids. CDR3 sequence: CASSQDYWGLEKLFF. Here the CDR3 DNA reads TGTGCCAGCAGCCAAGATTATTGGGGGCTCGAAAAACTGTTTTTT.

The gene calls are TRBV28 and TRBJ2-1; maybe TRBD2 (6 bases). CDR3 length: 18 residues. The ends were cut back, 3 bases at V and 2 bases at J, with 20 bases in the middle. Germline-derived CDR1 and CDR2 are MDHEN and SYDVKM. CDR3 in amino acids: CASSFAAAGTQAYNEQFF. CDR3 nucleotide sequence: TGTGCCAGCAGTTTTGCTGCGGCGGGGACGCAAGCCTACAATGAGCAGTTCTTC.

The chain combines TRBV7-9 with TRBJ2-5; no reliable D call. Looked up from germline, CDR1 is SEHNR and CDR2 is FQNEAQ (reference sequence). The CDR3 runs to 16 residues. Trimming pared 5 bases from V and 5 bases from J, leaving 21 bases between. CDR3 in amino acids: CASSRAGSPPVETQYF. The CDR3 DNA sequence: TGTGCCAGCAGCCGCGCCGGGTCGCCGCCTGTGGAGACCCAGTACTTC.

The chain is built from TRBV19 and TRBJ1-5; 9 positions match TRBD1. Trimming cost V 10 bases and J 4 bases; bases outside gene matches: 14. This CDR3 has 16 residues. Germline CDR1 is LNHDA and CDR2 is SQIVND (reference sequence). CDR3 sequence: CATALRRTGANQPQHF. For the CDR3, the DNA is TGTGCCACCGCCCTTCGTCGGACAGGGGCTAATCAGCCCCAGCATTTT.

This chain connects TRBV27 to TRBJ2-3, with a possible D match to TRBD2 (7 bases). CDR1 and CDR2 from the germline V gene are MNHEY and SMNVEV (reference sequence). The CDR3 extends over 16 amino acids. V lost 6 bases to trimming and J lost 2 bases, with 18 bases between them. This chain's CDR3 is CASSSTPAGHTDTQYF. CDR3 coding DNA: TGTGCCAGCAGCTCCACCCCAGCGGGACACACAGATACGCAGTATTTT.

V usage is TRBV10-1 and J usage is TRBJ1-1, with D perhaps matching TRBD1 (5 bases). Germline V gives CDR1 WNHNN, CDR2 SYGVQD (reference sequence). The CDR3 length is 14 residues. V was cut by 9 bases and J by 5 bases, with 19 bases left in between. In DNA form, the CDR3 reads TGCGCCAGTTCCCGTGACAGCGGGTGGACTGAAGCTTTCTTT. It is translated as CASSRDSGWTEAFF.

The chain employs TRBV3-1 (or the pseudogene TRBV3-2) and TRBJ1-5, with D uncertain. Trimming left V 4 bases short and J 9 bases short, with 13 bases between. The CDR3 spans 13 residues. CDR1 LGHDT and CDR2 YNNKEL come from the germline V gene (reference sequence). CDR3 amino acids: CASSRTGAGPQHF. CDR3 nucleotides: TGTGCCAGCAGCCGGACCGGAGCGGGGCCCCAGCATTTT.

This clone has just one count. V is TRBV5-1 and J is TRBJ2-5, with 8 bases matching TRBD2. The CDR3 runs to 14 residues. V gave up 0 bases and J gave up 5 bases; unmatched junction bases: 3. CDR1 is SGHRS, CDR2 YFSETQ, per germline. The CDR3 coding sequence is TGCGCCAGCAGCTTGGCCCCGGGGGGGGAGACCCAGTACTTC. It translates to CASSLAPGGETQYF.

This clone was counted once. This sequence joins TRBV27 and TRBJ2-2; a possible D gene is TRBD2 (6 bases). This CDR3 has 13 residues. Trimming removed 3 bases at V and 10 bases at J, with 12 bases between. Germline assignment: CDR1 MNHEY and CDR2 SMNVEV (reference sequence). The CDR3 DNA reads as TGTGCCAGCAGTTTTAGCGGAGAAAAGGAGCTGTTTTTT. This translates into CASSFSGEKELFF.

V usage is TRBV4-2 and J usage is TRBJ1-4; TRBD1 matches 8 bases. Germline V gene data show CDR1 as LGHNA and CDR2 as YNFKEQ. J lost 8 bases, V lost 3 bases, and 5 bases had no gene match. This CDR3 is built from 14 residues. CDR3 DNA sequence: TGTGCCAGCAGCCATGGACAGGGAGGAGAAAAACTGTTTTTT. This codes for CASSHGQGGEKLFF.

This clone has more than one count but fewer than ten. V usage is TRBV7-9 and J usage is TRBJ2-7; TRBD2 matches at 11 bases. CDR1 is SEHNR and CDR2 is FQNEAQ in the germline V gene (reference sequence). CDR3 length equals 14 residues. Germline trimming cut 5 bases from V and 3 bases from J; bases unmatched to any gene: 3. CDR3 coding DNA: TGTGCCAGCAGCCCCACTAGCGGGGGCTACGAGCAGTACTTC. Its protein product is CASSPTSGGYEQYF. Full variable domain (missing parts from reference TRBV7-9 and TRBJ2-7): DTGVSQNPRHKITKRGQNVTFRCDPISEHNRLYWYRQTLGQGPEFLTYFQNEAQLEKSRLLSDRFSAERPKGSFSTLEIQRTEQGDSAMYLCASSPTSGGYEQYFGPGTRLTVT.